The rows below give T cell receptor beta chains drawn from one sample of a study of early T cells in non-severe SARS-CoV-2 infection. In TCRdb, the 5' RACE reads were re-called with MiXCR into one record per CDR3 protein. The table has 85,000 to 95,000 distinct CDR3 sequences, approximately 14% seen once. Sample: whole blood. These receptors were obtained from an adult who was a healthcare worker with PCR-confirmed SARS-CoV-2 infection or an uninfected control (not recorded which). Each CDR3 is given with its conserved first and last residue. Each record gives: J gene, clone size, D gene, V gene, CDR3 DNA, CDR3 protein. The D gene is left open where the match is weak. Size values are once, few and many counts, or a class for expanded clones, and some rows have none.

TRBJ2-5,few,TRBD1,TRBV10-1,TGCGCCAGCAGTGACCCCGACAGGGGAGAAGAGACCCAGTACTTC,CASSDPDRGEETQYF
TRBJ1-2,-,TRBD1,TRBV29-1,TGCAGCGCTTCGACAGGGGCTTATGGCTACACCTTC,CSASTGAYGYTF
TRBJ1-2,few,-,TRBV9,TGTGCCAGCAGCGTAGGATCAGTACTCGGAGGCTACACCTTC,CASSVGSVLGGYTF
TRBJ1-2,-,-,TRBV7-2,TGTGCCAGCAGCTTATCACGGGATTCTGGCTATGGCTACACCTTC,CASSLSRDSGYGYTF
TRBJ1-5,few,-,TRBV28,TGTGCCAGCAGTTTGTATGGTCAGGGGCTTAGCAATCAGCCCCAGCATTTT,CASSLYGQGLSNQPQHF
TRBJ1-6,-,-,TRBV7-2,TGTGCCAGCAGAGCGGCGAGCTCCTATAATTCACCCCTCCACTTT,CASRAASSYNSPLHF
TRBJ1-2,few,TRBD1,TRBV10-1,TGCGCCAGCACCAGGAGGGACAGGGAGTTCGATGGCTACACCTTC,CASTRRDREFDGYTF
TRBJ1-1,few,TRBD1,TRBV6-6,TGTGCCAGCAGCCAAACAGGGGGTAAGGGTGAAGCTTTCTTT,CASSQTGGKGEAFF
TRBJ1-1,-,-,TRBV27,TGTGCCAGCAGACCCTTGAACATGAACACTGAAGCTTTCTTT,CASRPLNMNTEAFF
TRBJ2-5,-,-,TRBV12-3/TRBV12-4,TGTGCCAGCAGGACGGGGGCCAAGGGGACCCAGTACTTC,CASRTGAKGTQYF
TRBJ2-3,many,TRBD2,TRBV3-1,TGTGCCAGCAGCCAAGGCCTAAGCGGGGGATCGGATACGCAGTATTTT,CASSQGLSGGSDTQYF
TRBJ2-1,few,TRBD1,TRBV27,TGTGCCAGCAGGACACAGGGGAGAGAATGGAATGAGCAGTTCTTC,CASRTQGREWNEQFF
TRBJ2-1,many,-,TRBV18,TGTGCCAGCTCACCACCGGGGACCAATGAGCAGTTCTTC,CASSPPGTNEQFF
TRBJ2-5,many,TRBD1,TRBV20-1,TGCAGTGCTACCGGACAGGGCCAAGAGACCCAGTACTTC,CSATGQGQETQYF
TRBJ2-1,-,-,TRBV5-5,TGTGCCAGCGCTGGGGTGGGGCAGAACAATGAGCAGTTCTTC,CASAGVGQNNEQFF
TRBJ1-1,many,TRBD1,TRBV7-3,TGTGCCAGCAGGCAGGGACAGCTGAACACTGAAGCTTTCTTT,CASRQGQLNTEAFF
TRBJ2-1,-,-,TRBV29-1,TGCAGCGCCGGGGGTCCTAGCTCCTACAATGAGCAGTTCTTC,CSAGGPSSYNEQFF
TRBJ2-3,-,-,TRBV29-1,TGCAGCGTTCCCCGGGGGGCCTTAGTCCGCACAGATACGCAGTATTTT,CSVPRGALVRTDTQYF
TRBJ2-5,-,TRBD1,TRBV5-1,TGCGCCAGCAGCTTGGAGCCAGGGGGCTGGCAAGAGACCCAGTACTTC,CASSLEPGGWQETQYF
TRBJ2-3,-,TRBD1,TRBV9,TGTGCCAGCAGCGTAGCGGGACAGGGTTTCGATACGCAGTATTTT,CASSVAGQGFDTQYF
TRBJ1-4,-,TRBD1,TRBV19,TGTGCCAGTAGTCCCAGGGACAGTCCAACTAATGAAAAACTGTTTTTT,CASSPRDSPTNEKLFF
TRBJ1-5,few,-,TRBV3-1,TGTGCCAGCAGCCAAGAGGGCCCGGGGCTAGCTGGGCGGAGCAATCAGCCCCAGCATTTT,CASSQEGPGLAGRSNQPQHF
TRBJ2-3,few,-,TRBV20-1,TGCAGTGCTTTGATCGGCGGATCTAGCACAGATACGCAGTATTTT,CSALIGGSSTDTQYF
TRBJ2-3,few,-,TRBV5-5,TGTGCCAGCAGCTGGGAGAAGGGTAGCACAGATACGCAGTATTTT,CASSWEKGSTDTQYF
TRBJ2-3,few,TRBD2,TRBV29-1,TGCAGCGTCGAGGGACTAGCGGGAACAGATACGCAGTATTTT,CSVEGLAGTDTQYF
TRBJ1-1,few,TRBD1,TRBV12-3/TRBV12-4,TGTGCCAGCAGTTTGTCCAGGGGGGACACTGAAGCTTTCTTT,CASSLSRGDTEAFF
TRBJ1-1,-,-,TRBV20-1,TGCAGTGCTAGAGAGCAAACTCGGGGGAACACTGAAGCTTTCTTT,CSAREQTRGNTEAFF
TRBJ1-6,-,-,TRBV14,TGTGCCAGCAGCCAAGATCTTGGACAGTATAATTCACCCCTCCACTTT,CASSQDLGQYNSPLHF
TRBJ2-1,many,-,TRBV5-1,TGCGCCAGCAGCTTTAGGGGTGACAGGATAAATGAGCAGTTCTTC,CASSFRGDRINEQFF
TRBJ2-2,many,-,TRBV19,TGTGCCAGTAGGGGAACTCGGGACCCCTCGAACACCGGGGAGCTGTTTTTT,CASRGTRDPSNTGELFF
TRBJ1-2,few,TRBD1,TRBV20-1,TGCAGTGGACAGGGTAACAACTATGGCTACACCTTC,CSGQGNNYGYTF
TRBJ1-5,-,-,TRBV9,TGTGCCAGCAGCGTAGGGGGGATCAATCAGCCCCAGCATTTT,CASSVGGINQPQHF